Detailed here is one TCR beta chain. No antigen is known for it. The CDR3 is made up of 14 amino acids. From germline, CDR1 is SGHAT and CDR2 FQNNGV. V shed 4 bases and J shed 1 base, with 9 bases lying between them. This sample was taken from a study of CD8+ T cells in alopecia areata. For the study at large: Treated patients swallowed 5 to 10 mg of oral tofacitinib twice daily.

Study-wide findings and caveats: Tofacitinib yielded significantly lower scalp clonality and fewer expanded CD8+ clones among the top 100. Tofacitinib did not eliminate many expanded lesional clones from scalp or blood.

As for treatment: oral pan-JAK inhibitor, 5-10 mg twice daily. Extraction of RNA preceded its reverse transcription into cDNA, which served as the sequencing template. The table came from immunoSEQ multiplex PCR; TCRdb's copy has only in-frame clones and leaves some out. There are roughly 200,000 clones in the sample; under 40% occur only once, and around 0.48% lies in the top ten. The input for sequencing was CD4+ T cells sorted from blood, taken around week 31, from a patient treated with tofacitinib. This receptor was obtained from a human donor with alopecia areata. This rearrangement joins TRBV11-2 to TRBJ2-3; tentatively, D is TRBD1 (5 bases). Written as DNA, the CDR3 is TGTGCCAGCAGCTCGCTGGGGCGCACAGATACGCAGTATTTT. Translating gives CASSSLGRTDTQYF.